Shown below are 26 T cell receptor beta chains from a single sample sequenced in a study of shared clonotypes between healthy human individuals. Libraries were prepared by immunoSEQ multiplex PCR; TCRdb keeps only in-frame clonotypes and omits some of them. The data contain around 690,000 clones, about nine tenths of them singletons. The material sequenced was memory CD8+ T cells from PBMCs. Subset reported: CD45RO+ cells pooled with CCR7-negative TemRA cells. The receptors shown here come from a man aged 18 to 30 in good health. Some clones in this sample may be carry-over from other donors' samples.

The chain couples TRBV7-3 to TRBJ2-1, with D maybe TRBD1 (5 bases). The CDR3 contains 13 residues. Trimming shortened V by 5 bases and J by 4 bases, and 9 bases separated the two germline ends. Germline CDR1 reads SGHTA; CDR2 reads FQGTGA. This CDR3 reads CASSPTEYNEQFF. Here the CDR3 DNA reads TGTGCCAGCAGCCCGACAGAGTACAATGAGCAGTTCTTC.

The chain uses TRBV30 and TRBJ1-1; D possibly corresponds to TRBD1 (5 bases). Trimming removed 4 bases at V and 0 bases at J, with 12 bases between. The CDR3 is made up of 14 amino acids. Germline lookup yields CDR1 GTSNPN and CDR2 SVGIG (reference sequence). This CDR3 reads CAWTPDRLNTEAFF. The DNA of the CDR3 is TGTGCCTGGACCCCCGACAGATTGAACACTGAAGCTTTCTTT.

In its sample, this clone was seen a few times. The chain carries TRBV21-1 and TRBJ2-7. TRBV21-1 represents a pseudogene. The CDR3 extends over 10 amino acids. DNA of the CDR3: TGTGCCAGCAGCAAAGGGACGGGTGTCTTC. The encoded protein is CASSKGTGVF.

This chain connects TRBV6-6 to TRBJ1-2, with TRBD1 identical over 8 bases. The J segment lost 6 bases and the V segment lost 6 bases, leaving 6 bases of the junction unmatched. The CDR3 is made up of 13 amino acids. CDR1 and CDR2 from the germline V gene are MNHNY and SVGAGI (reference sequence). For the CDR3, the DNA is TGTGCCAGCAGCTCTGACAGGGGAGATGGCTACACCTTC. This sequence encodes CASSSDRGDGYTF.

This chain joins TRBV6-1 and TRBJ2-1; 8 bases match TRBD2. The V gene end was trimmed by 2 bases and the J gene end by 4 bases; junction bases not matched to a gene: 7. CDR1 is MNHNS, CDR2 SASEGT, per germline. The CDR3 is made up of 16 amino acids. Written as DNA, the CDR3 is TGTGCCAGCAGTGAACCTCAACTAGCGGTGTACAATGAGCAGTTCTTC. Protein product: CASSEPQLAVYNEQFF.

The V gene is TRBV9, the J gene TRBJ2-2, with a possible D match to TRBD2 (5 bases). Looked up from germline, CDR1 is SGDLS and CDR2 is YYNGEE. The CDR3 length is 15 residues. V was trimmed by 0 bases and J by 7 bases, leaving 13 bases between them. In nucleotides, the CDR3 is TGTGCCAGCAGCGTAGCTGGGCTAGCCAGCGGGGAGCTGTTTTTT. Translating it yields CASSVAGLASGELFF. The full variable domain, in which reference TRBV9 and TRBJ2-2 provide the parts outside the CDR3, is DSGVTQTPKHLITATGQRVTLRCSPRSGDLSVYWYQQSLDQGLQFLIQYYNGEERAKGNILERFSAQQFPDLHSELNLSSLELGDSALYFCASSVAGLASGELFFGEGSRLTVL.

The V call is TRBV7-9, the J call TRBJ2-5; 10 bases map to TRBD2. Germline V CDR1 and CDR2: SEHNR, FQNEAQ (reference sequence). This CDR3 has 14 amino acids. J lost 4 bases, V lost 5 bases, and 4 bases had no gene match. The CDR3 here is CASSPASGRETQYF. In DNA, the CDR3 is TGTGCCAGCAGCCCGGCTAGCGGGAGAGAGACCCAGTACTTC.

This chain connects TRBV15 to TRBJ2-3; no clear D. The CDR3 extends over 12 amino acids. Trimming cost V 5 bases and J 4 bases, with 7 bases left between them. CDR1 is LNHNV, CDR2 YYDKDF, per germline (reference sequence). CDR3 nucleotide sequence: TGTGCCACCAGCGGCATGGCAGATACGCAGTATTTT. Protein product: CATSGMADTQYF.

CDR3 region: CASSFPLTDHYGYTF. The CDR3, as DNA: TGTGCCAGCAGTTTCCCTCTGACGGACCACTATGGCTACACCTTC. The J gene is TRBJ1-2, the V gene TRBV28, with no clear D. The germline V gene has CDR1 MDHEN and CDR2 SYDVKM. Trimming shortened V by 3 bases and J by 3 bases, and 14 bases separated the two germline ends. The CDR3 is 15 amino acids.

The chain joins TRBV30 to TRBJ2-1; the D gene is possibly TRBD2 (5 bases). Per the germline V gene, CDR1 is GTSNPN and CDR2 is SVGIG (reference sequence). The CDR3 runs to 14 residues. V was cut by 5 bases and J by 0 bases, with 11 bases left in between. The CDR3 sequence is CAWFTGSSYNEQFF. The CDR3 bases are TGTGCCTGGTTTACGGGGAGCTCCTACAATGAGCAGTTCTTC.

The rearrangement links TRBV12-5 to TRBJ1-1; 7 bases are shared with TRBD1. Germline trimming cut 7 bases from V and 8 bases from J; bases unmatched to any gene: 7. Germline V gives CDR1 LGHNT, CDR2 FRNRAP. The CDR3 runs 12 residues. This chain's CDR3 is CASAPGQVEAFF. The DNA for the CDR3 is TGTGCTAGTGCCCCCGGACAGGTCGAAGCTTTCTTT. The full variable domain, with the rest looked up from reference TRBV12-5 and TRBJ1-1, is DARVTQTPRHKVTEMGQEVTMRCQPILGHNTVFWYRQTMMQGLELLAYFRNRAPLDDSGMPKDRFSAEMPDATLATLKIQPSEPRDSAVYFCASAPGQVEAFFGQGTRLTVV.

The rearrangement uses TRBV7-2 and TRBJ2-3, with D possibly being TRBD1 (6 bases). This CDR3 spans 15 amino acids. V dropped 5 bases and J dropped 3 bases, with 15 bases sitting between them. Germline-derived CDR1 and CDR2 are SGHTA and FQGNSA. In DNA, the CDR3 is TGTGCCAGCAGCCCATGGCAGGGGCCAACAGATACGCAGTATTTT. Encoded protein: CASSPWQGPTDTQYF.

In its sample, this clone was seen once. The chain joins TRBV7-2 to TRBJ2-7; 11 nucleotides agree with TRBD2. The CDR3 length is 16 residues. V lost 0 bases, J lost 6 bases, and 7 bases stayed unmatched. CDR1 SGHTA and CDR2 FQGNSA come from the germline V gene. CDR3 DNA: TGTGCCAGCAGCTTAGCTAGCGGGAGGGCCTCCGCCGAGCAGTACTTC. It codes for CASSLASGRASAEQYF.

V is TRBV27 and J is TRBJ1-1, with D tentatively TRBD1 (6 bases). Germline V gene data show CDR1 as MNHEY and CDR2 as SMNVEV (reference sequence). Trimming shortened V by 3 bases and J by 4 bases, and 12 bases separated the two germline ends. The CDR3 covers 14 residues. The CDR3 DNA reads as TGTGCCAGCAGTTTGGGCAGGGGTGGCACTGAAGCTTTCTTT. It specifies CASSLGRGGTEAFF.

V gene TRBV25-1 combines with J gene TRBJ2-1, with 8 bases fitting TRBD2. V shed 4 bases, J shed 9 bases, and the junction held 2 bases outside the gene matches. Germline-derived CDR1 and CDR2 are MGHDK and SYGVNS. CDR3 size: 12 residues. The DNA for the CDR3 is TGTGCCAGCAGTGGGGGGACTAGTGAGCAGTTCTTC. As protein: CASSGGTSEQFF. Supplemented by reference TRBV25-1 and TRBJ2-1, the full variable domain reads EADIYQTPRYLVIGTGKKITLECSQTMGHDKMYWYQQDPGMELHLIHYSYGVNSTEKGDLSSESTVSRIRTEHFPLTLESARPSHTSQYLCASSGGTSEQFFGPGTRLTVL.

The gene calls are TRBV5-5 and TRBJ2-2; a possible D gene is TRBD2 (5 bases). The V gene lost 3 bases and the J gene lost 7 bases, with 10 bases spanning the gap. This CDR3 has 13 amino acids. Germline V lookup: CDR1 SGHKS, CDR2 YYEKEE (reference sequence). The CDR3 reads CASSWVGGGELFF. CDR3 sequence (DNA): TGTGCCAGCAGCTGGGTCGGAGGCGGGGAGCTGTTTTTT.

The CDR3 coding sequence is TGTGCCAGCAGACAAGGGGCCGGCACCTATGGCTACACCTTC. The encoded protein is CASRQGAGTYGYTF. This chain links TRBV27 with TRBJ1-2; tentative D call: TRBD1 (5 bases). V was cut by 6 bases and J by 4 bases, with 15 bases left in between. The CDR3 consists of 14 residues. CDR1 and CDR2 (germline): MNHEY, SMNVEV (reference sequence).

This clone was recorded once. The gene calls are TRBV9 and TRBJ2-7; D is perhaps TRBD1 or TRBD2 (6 bases each). The CDR3 is 14 amino acids. Germline values: CDR1 SGDLS, CDR2 YYNGEE. V was shortened by 3 bases and J by 4 bases, with 14 bases between the two germline ends. This chain's CDR3 is CASSATGAMYEQYF. The DNA of the CDR3 is TGTGCCAGCAGCGCCACGGGGGCCATGTACGAGCAGTACTTC. Drawing the rest from reference TRBV9 and TRBJ2-7, the complete variable domain is DSGVTQTPKHLITATGQRVTLRCSPRSGDLSVYWYQQSLDQGLQFLIQYYNGEERAKGNILERFSAQQFPDLHSELNLSSLELGDSALYFCASSATGAMYEQYFGPGTRLTVT.

This chain uses TRBV4-1 with TRBJ2-1, with 12 bases fitting TRBD2. Trimming took 1 base from V and 8 from J; bases not matched to a gene: 9. The CDR3 consists of 17 residues. CDR1 MGHRA and CDR2 YSYEKL come from the germline V gene. The CDR3 region is CASSQVPSGRASDEQFF. The CDR3 DNA reads as TGCGCCAGCAGCCAAGTGCCTAGCGGGAGGGCCTCCGATGAGCAGTTCTTC.

The V gene is TRBV29-1, the J gene TRBJ2-1; the D is unclear. This CDR3 has 14 residues. V lost 2 bases to trimming and J lost 0 bases, with 8 bases between them. The germline V gene encodes CDR1 SQVTM and CDR2 ANQGSEA. CDR3 loop: CSVEPTTSYNEQFF. CDR3 nucleotides: TGCAGCGTTGAACCGACGACCTCCTACAATGAGCAGTTCTTC.

This rearrangement joins TRBV7-9 to TRBJ2-5; maybe TRBD1 (5 bases). The CDR3 extends over 16 amino acids. The V end was cut by 1 base, the J end by 1 base, with 13 bases between. Per germline, CDR1 SEHNR and CDR2 FQNEAQ (reference sequence). The CDR3 DNA is TGTGCCAGCAGCTTAGTTTTGAGACAGTTCCAAGAGACCCAGTACTTC. Encoded protein: CASSLVLRQFQETQYF.

This clone was recorded only once. This chain's CDR3 is CASSLSSGRTDTQYF. In nucleotides, the CDR3 is TGTGCCAGCAGCCTTTCTAGCGGTCGCACAGATACGCAGTATTTT. The chain joins TRBV7-2 to TRBJ2-3; 7 nucleotides line up with TRBD2. This CDR3 region has 15 residues. The ends lost 5 bases at V and 1 base at J; junction bases unmatched: 6. Germline V gene data show CDR1 as SGHTA and CDR2 as FQGNSA.

V gene TRBV9 combines with J gene TRBJ2-1, with TRBD2 matching 10 bases. CDR1 is SGDLS, CDR2 YYNGEE, per germline. J was trimmed by 8 bases and V by 0 bases; bases with no gene match: 8. The CDR3 consists of 16 residues. The DNA for the CDR3 is TGTGCCAGCAGCGTAGCCAGCGGGAGGGCCGGCCATGAGCAGTTCTTC. Its protein is CASSVASGRAGHEQFF.

This sequence joins TRBV28 and TRBJ2-1; a possible D gene is TRBD1 (6 bases). Trimming took 3 bases from V and 7 from J, leaving 13 bases between them. CDR1 MDHEN and CDR2 SYDVKM come from the germline V gene. This CDR3 region has 14 residues. The CDR3 here is CASSFFRGVNEQFF. The CDR3 DNA is TGTGCCAGCAGTTTTTTCAGGGGAGTTAATGAGCAGTTCTTC.

The chain couples TRBV5-1 to TRBJ2-3, with D unclear. Germline loops: CDR1 SGHRS, CDR2 YFSETQ. V lost 4 bases to trimming and J lost 6 bases, with 9 bases between them. The CDR3 contains 12 residues. Written as DNA, the CDR3 is TGCGCCAGCAGCCCCTACGGGGATACGCAGTATTTT. It encodes CASSPYGDTQYF.

A few counts support this clone. The chain joins TRBV25-1 to TRBJ1-1; no firm D call. The germline gives CDR1 MGHDK, CDR2 SYGVNS. Trimming took 0 bases from V and 6 from J, leaving 8 bases between them. The CDR3 is made up of 13 amino acids. The CDR3 DNA reads TGTGCCAGCAGTGAATATGGGATGGCTGAAGCTTTCTTT. This encodes CASSEYGMAEAFF.